The entry below describes one TCR beta chain. The protocol was immunoSEQ multiplex PCR, while the TCRdb copy is restricted to in-frame clones and leaves out a portion. The sample shows about 50,000 clones, around 82% of them seen only once. The entry originates in a study of blood T cell repertoires in COVID-19. This CDR3 spans 15 amino acids. Trimming cost V 2 bases and J 7 bases, with 14 bases left between them. CDR1 KGHSH and CDR2 LQKENI come from the germline V gene. The sequenced sample was peripheral blood. This sequence was found in a human donor in a cohort sampled during active COVID-19. The rearrangement joins TRBV18 to TRBJ2-2, with D possibly matching TRBD2 (6 bases). The CDR3 loop reads CASSPSEGRIGELFF. As DNA, the CDR3 is TGTGCCAGCTCACCATCGGAGGGAAGGATCGGGGAGCTGTTTTTT. The complete variable domain, with remaining parts taken from reference TRBV18 and TRBJ2-2, reads NAGVMQNPRHLVRRRGQEARLRCSPMKGHSHVYWYRQLPEEGLKFMVYLQKENIIDESGMPKERFSAEFPKEGPSILRIQQVVRGDSAAYFCASSPSEGRIGELFFGEGSRLTVL.